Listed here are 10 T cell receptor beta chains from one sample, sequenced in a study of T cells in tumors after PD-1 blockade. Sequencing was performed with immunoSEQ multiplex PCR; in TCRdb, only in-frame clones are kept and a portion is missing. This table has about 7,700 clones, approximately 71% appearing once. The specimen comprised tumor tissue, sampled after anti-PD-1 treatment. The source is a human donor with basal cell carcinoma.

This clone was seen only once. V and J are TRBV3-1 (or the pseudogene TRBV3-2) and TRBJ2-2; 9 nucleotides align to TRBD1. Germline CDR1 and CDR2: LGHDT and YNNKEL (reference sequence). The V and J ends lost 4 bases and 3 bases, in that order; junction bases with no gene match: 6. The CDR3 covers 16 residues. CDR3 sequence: CASSPGQGPHTGELFF. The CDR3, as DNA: TGTGCCAGCAGCCCGGGACAGGGCCCACACACCGGGGAGCTGTTTTTT.

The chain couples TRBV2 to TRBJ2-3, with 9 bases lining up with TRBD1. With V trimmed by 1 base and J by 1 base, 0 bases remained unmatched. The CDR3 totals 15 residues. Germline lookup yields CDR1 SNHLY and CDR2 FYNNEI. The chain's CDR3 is CASSEGTGGTDTQYF. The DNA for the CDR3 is TGTGCCAGCAGTGAAGGGACAGGGGGCACAGATACGCAGTATTTT.

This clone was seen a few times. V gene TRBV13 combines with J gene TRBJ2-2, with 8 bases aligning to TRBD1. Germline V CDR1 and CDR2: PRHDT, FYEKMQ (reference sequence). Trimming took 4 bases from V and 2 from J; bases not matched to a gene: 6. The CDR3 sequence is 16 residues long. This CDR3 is CASSSLDRANTGELFF. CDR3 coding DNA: TGTGCCAGCAGCTCCTTGGACAGGGCAAACACCGGGGAGCTGTTTTTT.

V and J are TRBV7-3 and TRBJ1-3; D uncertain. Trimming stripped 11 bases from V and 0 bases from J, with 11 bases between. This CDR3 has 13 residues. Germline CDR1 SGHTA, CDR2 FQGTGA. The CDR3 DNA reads TGTGCCCGGGCGGGCCGCTCTGGAAACACCATATATTTT. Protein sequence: CARAGRSGNTIYF.

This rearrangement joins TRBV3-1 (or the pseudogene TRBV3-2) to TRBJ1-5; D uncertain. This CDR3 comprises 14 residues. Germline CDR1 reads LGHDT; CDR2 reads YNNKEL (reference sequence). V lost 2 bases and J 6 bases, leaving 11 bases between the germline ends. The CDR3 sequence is CASSQRPGVQPQHF. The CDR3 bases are TGTGCCAGCAGCCAACGCCCGGGTGTTCAGCCCCAGCATTTT.

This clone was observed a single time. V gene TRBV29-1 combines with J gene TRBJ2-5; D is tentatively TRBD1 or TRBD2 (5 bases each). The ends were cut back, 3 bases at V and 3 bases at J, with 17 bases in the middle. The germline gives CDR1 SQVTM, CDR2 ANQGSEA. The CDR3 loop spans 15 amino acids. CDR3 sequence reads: CSVDGGSQPKETQYF. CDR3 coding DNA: TGCAGCGTTGATGGGGGTAGTCAACCAAAAGAGACCCAGTACTTC.

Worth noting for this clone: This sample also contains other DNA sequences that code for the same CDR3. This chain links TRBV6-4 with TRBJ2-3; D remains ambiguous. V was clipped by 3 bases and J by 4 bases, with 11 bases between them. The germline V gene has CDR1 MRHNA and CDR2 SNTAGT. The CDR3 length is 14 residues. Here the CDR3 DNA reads TGTGCCAGCAGTGAAGGAATAACAGCAGATACGCAGTATTTT. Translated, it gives CASSEGITADTQYF.

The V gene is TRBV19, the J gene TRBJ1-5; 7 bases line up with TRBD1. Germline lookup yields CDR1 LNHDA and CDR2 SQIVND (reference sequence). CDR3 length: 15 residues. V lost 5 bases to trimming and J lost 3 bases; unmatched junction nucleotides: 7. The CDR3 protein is CASSPRDRYNQPQHF. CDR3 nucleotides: TGTGCCAGTAGTCCCCGGGACAGATACAATCAGCCCCAGCATTTT.

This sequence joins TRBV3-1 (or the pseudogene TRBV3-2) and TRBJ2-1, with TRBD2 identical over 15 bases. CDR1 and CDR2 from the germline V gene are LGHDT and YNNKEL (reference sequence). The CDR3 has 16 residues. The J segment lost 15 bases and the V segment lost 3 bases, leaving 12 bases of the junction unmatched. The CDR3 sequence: CASSQGTGTSGGTGFF. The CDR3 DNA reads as TGTGCCAGCAGCCAGGGAACCGGGACTAGCGGGGGGACGGGGTTCTTC.

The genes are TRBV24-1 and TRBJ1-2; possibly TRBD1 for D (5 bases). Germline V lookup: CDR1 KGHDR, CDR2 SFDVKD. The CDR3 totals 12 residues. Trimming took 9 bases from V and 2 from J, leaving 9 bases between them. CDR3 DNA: TGTGCCACCCGGGACGGGAACTATGGCTACACCTTC. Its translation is CATRDGNYGYTF.